This is a list of T cell receptor beta chains from one sample in a study of blood T cells in healthy people across ages. TCRdb recomputed calls from the 5' RACE reads with MiXCR, one row per CDR3 protein. The repertoire holds 1.2 million to 1.5 million distinct CDR3 sequences, 45% to 70% seen once, with under 8.5% in the top ten. Sequenced: blood. The receptor set was obtained from a man between 18 and 35 years old in good health. Both conserved end residues are part of each CDR3. A D gene is named only where the DNA matches it firmly. Only part of the rows carry a size: once, few, many, or a class if the clone is expanded.

once	TRBD2	TRBV7-2	TRBJ2-5	CASSVLAGGIVETQYF	TGTGCCAGCAGCGTCCTAGCGGGGGGGATCGTGGAGACCCAGTACTTC
few	-	TRBV27	TRBJ1-1	CASGTDTNTEAFF	TGTGCCAGCGGGACTGACACGAACACTGAAGCTTTCTTT
-	-	TRBV7-2	TRBJ2-5	CASSPREGAPQETQYF	TGTGCCAGCAGCCCCCGCGAGGGAGCCCCTCAAGAGACCCAGTACTTC
-	-	TRBV27	TRBJ2-7	CASSFQYSYEQYF	TGTGCCAGCAGTTTTCAGTACTCCTACGAGCAGTACTTC
-	TRBD1	TRBV7-9	TRBJ1-1	CASSSERGPEAFF	TGTGCCAGCAGCTCTGAGAGGGGGCCTGAAGCTTTCTTT
-	-	TRBV7-9	TRBJ1-1	CASSRGGPEAFF	TGTGCCAGCAGCCGCGGGGGCCCTGAAGCTTTCTTT
few	-	TRBV4-2	TRBJ2-7	CASSQGFFGDISYEQYF	TGTGCCAGCAGCCAAGGCTTTTTTGGTGACATCTCCTACGAGCAGTACTTC
-	-	TRBV24-1	TRBJ2-3	CATSEVDVGTDTQYF	TGTGCCACCAGTGAAGTCGATGTGGGAACAGATACGCAGTATTTT
-	TRBD1	TRBV4-3	TRBJ2-5	CASSKDRVGEVTQYF	TGCGCCAGCAGCAAAGACAGGGTGGGAGAGGTGACCCAGTACTTC
-	TRBD2	TRBV6-5	TRBJ2-1	CASSYSGTSSNEQFF	TGTGCCAGCAGTTACTCGGGGACTAGCAGCAATGAGCAGTTCTTC
once	-	TRBV2	TRBJ2-6	CASSEGGTSGANVLTF	TGTGCCAGCAGTGAGGGGGGAACCTCTGGGGCCAACGTCCTGACTTTC
few	TRBD2	TRBV20-1	TRBJ2-7	CSAISGGAYEQYF	TGCAGTGCTATCAGCGGGGGGGCCTACGAGCAGTACTTC
-	TRBD1	TRBV29-1	TRBJ2-3	CSVGGQVSTDTQYF	TGCAGCGTGGGGGGACAGGTTAGCACAGATACGCAGTATTTT
many	TRBD2	TRBV9	TRBJ2-1	CASSPGGSRSYNEQFF	TGTGCCAGCAGCCCGGGCGGGAGTCGCTCCTACAATGAGCAGTTCTTC
-	-	TRBV7-8	TRBJ1-2	CASNPYRRTGLRDGYTF	TGTGCCAGCAACCCATATCGCCGGACGGGACTAAGGGATGGCTACACCTTC
-	-	TRBV4-1	TRBJ2-7	CASSSKGPTYEQYF	TGCGCCAGCAGCTCGAAGGGCCCCACCTACGAGCAGTACTTC
-	TRBD1	TRBV7-2	TRBJ1-5	CASSLGNRGYNQPQHF	TGTGCCAGCAGCTTGGGAAACAGGGGCTACAATCAGCCCCAGCATTTT
-	-	TRBV2	TRBJ1-5	CASSEEVNQPQHF	TGTGCCAGCAGTGAAGAAGTAAATCAGCCCCAGCATTTT
-	-	TRBV6-2/TRBV6-3	TRBJ1-5	CASSYVDSNQPQHF	TGTGCCAGCAGTTACGTCGATAGCAATCAGCCCCAGCATTTT
few	TRBD1	TRBV29-1	TRBJ1-2	CSVDGGTDYGYTF	TGCAGCGTTGACGGAGGGACAGACTATGGCTACACCTTC
-	-	TRBV27	TRBJ1-5	CASSFRRSNQPQHF	TGTGCCAGCAGTTTCAGGAGGAGCAATCAGCCCCAGCATTTT
-	-	TRBV7-6	TRBJ1-1	CASSLGDGQITEAFF	TGTGCCAGCAGCTTAGGAGACGGACAGATAACTGAAGCTTTCTTT